This T cell receptor beta chain was captured by sequencing in a study of shared clonotypes between healthy human individuals. Produced via immunoSEQ multiplex PCR; TCRdb's table is partial and in-frame only. The data contain approximately 2.3 million clones, just over 90% of them seen just once; the ten biggest clones take up 0.39%. Germline CDR1 MGHRA, CDR2 YSYEKL. The V segment lost 4 bases and the J segment 8 bases; nucleotides outside the gene matches: 7. There are 16 residues in the CDR3. Notes on the study in general: A reduction in generation probabilities was seen for non-shared clonotypes relative to those shared by all four donors.

Concerning this clone: Its target is not known.

The gene calls are TRBV4-1 and TRBJ2-1; TRBD2 matches at 14 bases. Sequencing input: naive CD4+ T cells from PBMCs. Subset denoted: CD45RA+ positively selected. The TCR comes from a man aged 18-30 years in good health. Some clones in this sample may be carry-over from other donors' samples. The CDR3 DNA reads TGCGCCAGCAGCCGAACCGGGACTAGCGGGAGTTATGAGCAGTTCTTC. The encoded protein is CASSRTGTSGSYEQFF.